Below are 14 T cell receptor beta chains sequenced from a single sample in a study of T cells expressing NK-cell markers. TCRdb reprocessed the 5' RACE reads, keeping one entry per CDR3 protein, no DNA. This table holds hundreds of thousands of distinct CDR3 sequences. Specimen: blood T cells: a sorted CD56 or NKG2C T cell subset, CD4+ or CD8+ T cells, or bulk PBMC T cells (not recorded which). These TCRs come from a woman aged 18 to 75 in good health.

The chain combines TRBV9 with TRBJ2-2; TCRdb selects TRBD2, and the lack of DNA leaves this call unchecked. CDR3 length equals 13 residues. Looked up from germline, CDR1 is SGDLS and CDR2 is YYNGEE. CDR3 region: CASGDSGTGELFF.

This chain joins TRBV20-1 and TRBJ2-5; the D call from TCRdb, TRBD1, cannot be confirmed without DNA. The CDR3 covers 11 residues. The germline gives CDR1 DFQATT, CDR2 SNEGSKA (reference sequence). CDR3 region: CSAPGRETQYF.

This chain connects TRBV10-3 to TRBJ2-1; the TCRdb D gene call, TRBD2, has no DNA to confirm it. The CDR3 contains 18 residues. Germline V CDR1 and CDR2: ENHRY, SYGVKD. CDR3 residues: CAISEQHLRLAGVNEQFF.

The J gene is TRBJ2-1, the V gene TRBV29-1; the TRBD1 assignment by TCRdb is unverifiable without DNA. Germline-derived CDR1 and CDR2 are SQVTM and ANQGSEA. The CDR3 consists of 14 residues. The CDR3 spells CSVDPGGWGNEQFF.

This sequence joins TRBV7-6 and TRBJ2-5. This CDR3 region has 13 residues. Germline V gene data show CDR1 as SGHVS and CDR2 as FNYEAQ. The CDR3: CASSLGVYGTQYF.

The genes are TRBV20-1 and TRBJ2-1; TCRdb proposes TRBD2, but this gene call is untestable without DNA. Germline lookup yields CDR1 DFQATT and CDR2 SNEGSKA (reference sequence). There are 16 residues in the CDR3. The CDR3 region is CSAPKTSGSWYNEQFF.

V gene TRBV30 combines with J gene TRBJ2-6. The CDR3 spans 11 residues. Germline CDR1 reads GTSNPN; CDR2 reads SVGIG (reference sequence). The CDR3 sequence is CAWTGANVLSF.

The CDR3 sequence: CASSAPTGGERQPQHF. The gene calls are TRBV6-1 and TRBJ1-5; TCRdb names TRBD1, which stays unverified in the absence of DNA. This CDR3 is 16 amino acids long. Germline assignment: CDR1 MNHNS and CDR2 SASEGT.

V gene TRBV20-1 combines with J gene TRBJ2-5; TCRdb proposes TRBD1, but this gene call is untestable without DNA. Germline CDR1 reads DFQATT; CDR2 reads SNEGSKA (reference sequence). This CDR3 region has 15 residues. This CDR3 reads CSARDLTEVQETQYF.

This chain connects TRBV4-2 to TRBJ1-6. The CDR3 runs to 16 residues. Germline lookup yields CDR1 LGHNA and CDR2 YNFKEQ. The CDR3 is CASSQDRDSYNSPLHF.

The chain carries TRBV14 and TRBJ2-3. This CDR3 is 14 amino acids long. Germline lookup yields CDR1 SGHDN and CDR2 FVKESK. The CDR3 sequence is CASSQGDWSDTQYF.

The genes are TRBV7-2 and TRBJ1-2; TCRdb lists TRBD1, though no DNA is available to test this call. The CDR3 spans 14 residues. Germline CDR1 SGHTA, CDR2 FQGNSA. The CDR3 here is CASSPRQGEYGYTF.

The chain combines TRBV20-1 with TRBJ2-1; TCRdb calls TRBD2, which cannot be checked without DNA. This CDR3 comprises 16 residues. Germline values: CDR1 DFQATT, CDR2 SNEGSKA (reference sequence). CDR3 protein: CSAIQGLAGTYNEQFF.

The rearrangement uses TRBV5-1 and TRBJ2-7; the TCRdb D gene call, TRBD1, has no DNA to confirm it. This CDR3 is 15 amino acids long. Germline CDR1 and CDR2: SGHRS and YFSETQ. This chain's CDR3 is CASSREPGGAYEQYF.